The source of this T cell receptor (beta chain) is a study of cytomegalovirus exposure and HLA in healthy donors. Primers: 60 Vbeta forward and 13 Jbeta reverse. The repertoire was sequenced with immunoSEQ multiplex PCR; TCRdb's copy has only in-frame clones and lacks some. This table holds about 200,000 clones, around 79% found once. V lost 2 bases and J lost 1; bases outside the gene matches: 5. Germline V CDR1 and CDR2: SGHAT, FQDESV (reference sequence). CDR3 length equals 18 residues. The receptor comes from a male donor in good health and CMV-seropositive. The genes are TRBV11-1 and TRBJ2-6; 10 bases line up with TRBD1. The sequenced sample consisted of PBMCs. CDR3 in amino acids: CASSLLRTGGSGANVLTF. In DNA form, the CDR3 reads TGTGCCAGCAGCTTACTTAGGACAGGGGGATCTGGGGCCAACGTCCTGACTTTC. Together with reference TRBV11-1 and TRBJ2-6, the CDR3 gives the full variable domain: EAEVAQSPRYKITEKSQAVAFWCDPISGHATLYWYRQILGQGPELLVQFQDESVVDDSQLPKDRFSAERLKGVDSTLKIQPAELGDSAMYLCASSLLRTGGSGANVLTFGAGSRLTVL.